Below are 28 T cell receptor beta chains sequenced from a single sample in a study of T cell responses to AZD1222 COVID-19 vaccine. Data came from immunoSEQ multiplex PCR; TCRdb stores just in-frame clones and leaves some out. The data show 130,000 to 150,000 clones, about 86% seen once. The sample in question was peripheral blood, obtained 28 days after the second AZD1222 dose. The receptors here all came from an adult who received the AZD1222 COVID-19 vaccine.

The chain links TRBV5-1 to TRBJ1-5; D is undetermined. Germline values: CDR1 SGHRS, CDR2 YFSETQ. Between the trimmed V and J ends, which lost 4 bases and 2 bases, there was a span of 10 bases. The CDR3 is 14 residues long. CDR3 DNA: TGCGCCAGCAGCCACGGGGAAGGCAATCAGCCCCAGCATTTT. This gives the protein CASSHGEGNQPQHF.

V and J are TRBV7-8 and TRBJ2-7; D is ambiguous. The V end lost 7 bases, the J end lost 0 bases, and 13 bases lay between the germline ends. CDR1 is SGHVS and CDR2 is FQNEAQ in the germline V gene. The CDR3 consists of 14 residues. In DNA, the CDR3 is TGTGCCAGCACCCCCTGGGGATCCTCCTACGAGCAGTACTTC. Its translation: CASTPWGSSYEQYF.

This clone has more than one count but fewer than ten. The chain joins TRBV7-2 to TRBJ1-2, with D uncertain. The CDR3 contains 12 residues. Germline lookup yields CDR1 SGHTA and CDR2 FQGNSA. Trimming took 7 bases from V and 1 from J, leaving 7 bases between them. The chain's CDR3 is CASTYNNYGYTF. The CDR3 nucleotides are TGTGCCAGCACCTACAATAACTATGGCTACACCTTC.

This clone was seen a handful of times. J is TRBJ2-2 and V is TRBV4-2; D is uncertain. V was pared by 4 bases and J by 6 bases, with 12 bases between. Germline CDR1 is LGHNA and CDR2 is YNFKEQ. The CDR3 has 14 residues. DNA of the CDR3: TGTGCCAGCAGCCTCCGGGTGGCGGCCGGGGAGCTGTTTTTT. It codes for CASSLRVAAGELFF.

The chain uses TRBV12-3 or TRBV12-4 and TRBJ1-2, with D uncertain. The CDR3 runs to 11 residues. V was trimmed by 2 bases and J by 7 bases, leaving 5 bases between them. CDR3 nucleotides: TGTGCCAGCAGTTTACGGGGTGGCTACACCTTC. Translation gives CASSLRGGYTF.

There are a few counts of this clone. The chain has TRBV5-6 and TRBJ2-1; no definite D call. Per germline, CDR1 SGHDT and CDR2 YYEEEE. This CDR3 has 13 residues. Between the trimmed V and J ends, which lost 0 bases and 7 bases, there was a span of 8 bases. CDR3 coding DNA: TGTGCCAGCAGCTTGGTAGTGAGGAATGAGCAGTTCTTC. As protein: CASSLVVRNEQFF.

The chain employs TRBV30 and TRBJ1-3; D perhaps matches TRBD1 (6 bases). Germline CDR1 is GTSNPN and CDR2 is SVGIG (reference sequence). Between the trimmed V and J ends, which lost 2 bases and 5 bases, there was a span of 10 bases. The CDR3 sequence is 13 residues long. The CDR3 DNA sequence: TGTGCCTGGAGTACAGGGATCAGAAACACCATATATTTT. Protein product: CAWSTGIRNTIYF.

The chain uses TRBV6-5 and TRBJ1-4; the match to TRBD1 covers 8 bases. This CDR3 has 13 residues. Germline CDR1 reads MNHEY; CDR2 reads SVGAGI. After removal of 11 bases from V and 8 bases from J, the junction contained 10 bases not matched to a gene. CDR3 region: CAVSTGTGEKLFF. CDR3 DNA: TGTGCCGTTTCGACCGGGACAGGCGAAAAACTGTTTTTT.

The sample holds one count of this clone. The chain couples TRBV5-5 to TRBJ1-6, with 8 bases aligning to TRBD1. Germline assignment: CDR1 SGHKS and CDR2 YYEKEE (reference sequence). With 2 bases clipped from V and 4 bases from J, the junction kept 11 bases outside the gene matches. This CDR3 region has 18 residues. The chain's CDR3 is CASSFQAAGGAYNSPLHF. The CDR3 nucleotides are TGTGCCAGCAGCTTCCAAGCCGCAGGGGGCGCTTATAATTCACCCCTCCACTTT.

The chain employs TRBV18 and TRBJ1-2; 8 nucleotides agree with TRBD1. J was trimmed by 8 bases and V by 6 bases; bases with no gene match: 8. Per germline, CDR1 KGHSH and CDR2 LQKENI. CDR3 length: 13 amino acids. The CDR3 DNA sequence: TGTGCCAGCTCTTTGCAGGGGGCGCCCGGCTACACCTTC. Translation: CASSLQGAPGYTF.

The table lists this clone with a count of one. The rearrangement joins TRBV6-5 to TRBJ2-7; 7 nucleotides agree with TRBD2. Looked up from germline, CDR1 is MNHEY and CDR2 is SVGAGI. This CDR3 comprises 14 residues. Unmatched junction bases numbered 12, after V lost 6 bases and J lost 7 bases. The CDR3 is CASRVAGGTGEQYF. CDR3 nucleotide sequence: TGTGCCAGCAGGGTAGCGGGCGGGACGGGGGAGCAGTACTTC.

This clone was recorded only once. V is TRBV7-8 and J is TRBJ1-6; no firm D call. The length of the CDR3 is 16 residues. V lost 1 base, J lost 7 bases, and 14 bases lay in between. Germline CDR1 is SGHVS and CDR2 is FQNEAQ. The CDR3 region is CASSLEGSLYNSPLHF. For the CDR3, the DNA is TGTGCCAGCAGCTTAGAGGGCTCTCTGTACAATTCACCCCTCCACTTT. The full variable domain, rest sourced from reference TRBV7-8 and TRBJ1-6, is GAGVSQSPRYKVAKRGQDVALRCDPISGHVSLFWYQQALGQGPEFLTYFQNEAQLDKSGLPSDRFFAERPEGSVSTLKIQRTQQEDSAVYLCASSLEGSLYNSPLHFGNGTRLTVT.

The CDR3 coding sequence is TGTGCCAGCAGTTACTACCCCCTTGGGACCCAGTACTTC. Encoded protein: CASSYYPLGTQYF. The chain links TRBV6-2 or TRBV6-3 to TRBJ2-5; D gene unclear. The CDR3 sequence is 13 residues long. The V end lost 1 base, the J end lost 7 bases, and 10 bases lay between the germline ends. Looked up from germline, CDR1 is MNHEY and CDR2 is SVGEGT.

V and J are TRBV5-1 and TRBJ2-1; no clear D. Germline CDR1 SGHRS, CDR2 YFSETQ. V dropped 4 bases and J dropped 0 bases, with 11 bases sitting between them. This CDR3 comprises 15 residues. Written as DNA, the CDR3 is TGCGCCAGCAGCGTGAGTAGCTTCTCCTACAATGAGCAGTTCTTC. The encoded protein is CASSVSSFSYNEQFF.

V and J are TRBV28 and TRBJ1-3, with D unresolved. Trimming removed 2 bases from V and 3 bases from J, with 5 bases in between. Per germline, CDR1 MDHEN and CDR2 SYDVKM. The CDR3 is 13 residues long. This CDR3 is CASSLGVGNTIYF. In nucleotides, the CDR3 is TGTGCCAGCAGTTTAGGGGTTGGAAACACCATATATTTT.

The chain employs TRBV5-1 and TRBJ2-2; D gene ambiguous. V lost 3 bases and J 3 bases, leaving 15 bases between the germline ends. Germline-derived CDR1 and CDR2 are SGHRS and YFSETQ. This CDR3 comprises 16 residues. The DNA of the CDR3 is TGCGCCAGCAGCTCCGGAAACGGTCCGGACACCGGGGAGCTGTTTTTT. It yields the protein CASSSGNGPDTGELFF.

This clone has only a few counts. The V gene is TRBV2, the J gene TRBJ1-5; tentative D call: TRBD1 (5 bases). The CDR3 runs 13 residues. V lost 6 bases and J lost 7, with 13 bases in between. CDR1 and CDR2 from the germline V gene are SNHLY and FYNNEI. The CDR3 bases are TGTGCCAGCAGGAAAATCCAGGGACAGCCCCAGCATTTT. Translated, it gives CASRKIQGQPQHF. The whole variable domain, filled in from reference TRBV2 and TRBJ1-5, reads EPEVTQTPSHQVTQMGQEVILRCVPISNHLYFYWYRQILGQKVEFLVSFYNNEISEKSEIFDDQFSVERPDGSNFTLKIRSTKLEDSAMYFCASRKIQGQPQHFGDGTRLSIL.

The rearrangement joins TRBV7-9 to TRBJ2-1; D is ambiguous. The length of the CDR3 is 12 residues. V was shortened by 5 bases and J by 5 bases, with 7 bases between the two germline ends. Germline lookup yields CDR1 SEHNR and CDR2 FQNEAQ (reference sequence). CDR3 nucleotides: TGTGCCAGCAGCGCAGACAACAATGAGCAGTTCTTC. Translated: CASSADNNEQFF.

The rearrangement joins TRBV4-1 to TRBJ2-7, with a possible D match to TRBD2 (6 bases). CDR1 and CDR2 (germline): MGHRA, YSYEKL. The V end was cut by 1 base, the J end by 7 bases, with 11 bases between. This CDR3 has 13 amino acids. CDR3: CASSQVLGREQYF. CDR3 DNA sequence: TGCGCCAGCAGCCAAGTATTAGGGAGGGAGCAGTACTTC.

The chain uses TRBV15 and TRBJ1-2; a weak D match, TRBD1 (5 bases). CDR1 and CDR2 from the germline V gene are LNHNV and YYDKDF (reference sequence). Trimming stripped 3 bases from V and 14 bases from J, with 19 bases between. CDR3 length: 13 amino acids. CDR3 in DNA: TGTGCCACCAGCAGCGGCGTCTTGGGGCTGAGGACCTTC. Its protein product is CATSSGVLGLRTF.

Here the CDR3 DNA reads TGCGCCACAAAAACTAGCGGGATCTACAATGAGCAGTTCTTC. This gives the protein CATKTSGIYNEQFF. The rearrangement uses TRBV10-2 and TRBJ2-1, with 10 positions matching TRBD2. Germline loops: CDR1 WSHSY, CDR2 SAAADI. V trimming: 10 bases; J trimming: 3 bases; junction bases outside the gene matches: 6. The CDR3 contains 14 residues.

This chain connects TRBV30 to TRBJ1-1; no firm D call. In germline, CDR1 is GTSNPN, CDR2 SVGIG (reference sequence). Trimming removed 2 bases from V and 4 bases from J, with 8 bases in between. The CDR3 loop spans 12 amino acids. The CDR3 is CAWSFWGTEAFF. DNA for the CDR3: TGTGCCTGGAGTTTTTGGGGCACTGAAGCTTTCTTT.

The chain recombines TRBV7-9 with TRBJ2-7; no definite D call. CDR1 is SEHNR, CDR2 FQNEAQ, per germline (reference sequence). There are 13 residues in the CDR3. V was trimmed by 6 bases and J by 0 bases, leaving 9 bases between them. CDR3 in amino acids: CASREGSSYEQYF. DNA for the CDR3: TGTGCCAGCAGGGAAGGCAGCTCCTACGAGCAGTACTTC.

The genes are TRBV11-2 and TRBJ2-7; D is uncertain. V lost 9 bases and J lost 2, with 14 bases in between. The CDR3 length is 13 residues. Germline V lookup: CDR1 SGHAT, CDR2 FQNNGV. CDR3 sequence: CARHGPKPYEQYF. CDR3 nucleotide sequence: TGTGCCAGACACGGGCCGAAACCCTACGAGCAGTACTTC.

The chain is built from TRBV30 and TRBJ1-1, with D unclear. V lost 4 bases to trimming and J lost 1 base, with 13 bases between them. This CDR3 contains 14 residues. Germline CDR1 and CDR2: GTSNPN and SVGIG (reference sequence). CDR3 sequence (DNA): TGTGCCTGGACTAACAACGGCCGGAACACTGAAGCTTTCTTT. Amino acids: CAWTNNGRNTEAFF. The entire variable domain, with the rest obtained from reference TRBV30 and TRBJ1-1, is as follows: SQTIHQWPATLVQPVGSPLSLECTVEGTSNPNLYWYRQAAGRGLQLLFYSVGIGQISSEVPQNLSASRPQDRQFILSSKKLLLSDSGFYLCAWTNNGRNTEAFFGQGTRLTVV.

This sequence joins TRBV10-3 and TRBJ1-4; D is unresolved. The CDR3 contains 14 residues. V was shortened by 6 bases and J by 0 bases, with 8 bases between the two germline ends. CDR1 and CDR2 (germline): ENHRY, SYGVKD. This CDR3 reads CAISSGTTNEKLFF. The CDR3 nucleotides read TGTGCCATCAGCTCGGGGACAACTAATGAAAAACTGTTTTTT.

This clone has ten or more counts. This chain links TRBV6-1 with TRBJ2-1; D is ambiguous. The CDR3 is 14 amino acids. Looked up from germline, CDR1 is MNHNS and CDR2 is SASEGT. V lost 1 base and J lost 7, with 11 bases in between. The CDR3 DNA sequence: TGTGCCAGCAGTGAAGATAACTTTCTAAATGAGCAGTTCTTC. Protein sequence: CASSEDNFLNEQFF.

The V gene is TRBV29-1, the J gene TRBJ1-3; D uncertain. CDR3 length equals 14 residues. Germline lookup yields CDR1 SQVTM and CDR2 ANQGSEA. V was shortened by 5 bases and J by 2 bases, with 13 bases between the two germline ends. The CDR3 nucleotides are TGCAGCGTTAGGGAGGAGGTCCCTGGAAACACCATATATTTT. Translating it yields CSVREEVPGNTIYF.